This entry lists 19 T cell receptor beta chains sequenced from one sample in a study of regulatory T cells in long-lasting Graves disease. For TCR beta, libraries came from iRepertoire HTBI primers and Arm-PCR of CDR3 regions. TCRdb reprocessed the multiplex PCR reads via MiXCR and lists one record per CDR3 protein. The data contain 400,000 to 450,000 distinct CDR3 sequences, 20% to 30% of them singletons. The time point was: persistent/refractory GD, antithyroid drugs over 5 years with positive TRAb. Construction of the TCR library relied on RNA isolated from PBMCs. The sample consisted of peripheral blood mononuclear cells (PBMCs), taken when the disease was refractory, from a patient treated with antithyroid drugs. Source of these receptors: a female donor with Graves disease.

This clonotype was seen a few times. The genes are TRBV30 and TRBJ2-7; TRBD2 aligns across 10 bases. CDR1 and CDR2 (germline): GTSNPN, SVGIG (reference sequence). Trimming cost V 5 bases and J 6 bases; bases outside gene matches: 10. The CDR3 covers 14 residues. The CDR3 DNA reads TGTGCCTGGGGTGATCGGCTAGCGGGAGTCGAGCAGTACTTC. It translates to CAWGDRLAGVEQYF.

This clonotype was counted a few times. The rearrangement uses TRBV20-1 and TRBJ1-2; 8 bases are shared with TRBD1. Germline V gene sequence: CDR1 DFQATT, CDR2 SNEGSKA (reference sequence). This CDR3 has 13 residues. The V segment lost 6 bases and the J segment 6 bases; nucleotides outside the gene matches: 9. In DNA, the CDR3 is TGCAGTGCCGCCTCGACAGGGGTAGATGGCTACACCTTC. Translating gives CSAASTGVDGYTF.

The table lists this clonotype with many counts. The chain uses TRBV12-3 or TRBV12-4 and TRBJ1-1, with unresolved D. V was clipped by 6 bases and J by 0 bases, with 8 bases between them. This CDR3 has 13 amino acids. The CDR3 is CASSRSLNTEAFF. Here the CDR3 DNA reads TGTGCCAGCAGCCGAAGTTTGAACACTGAAGCTTTCTTT.

This clonotype was counted a few times. V is TRBV2 and J is TRBJ2-2; TRBD1 matches at 9 bases. V was clipped by 7 bases and J by 7 bases; unmatched bases: 13. Germline V CDR1 and CDR2: SNHLY, FYNNEI. This CDR3 is built from 16 residues. The CDR3 DNA sequence: TGTGCCAGCACGTCTAATCCGGGACAGGGAATCGGGGAGCTGTTTTTT. Translated, it gives CASTSNPGQGIGELFF.

This rearrangement joins TRBV20-1 to TRBJ2-2, with 13 bases identical to TRBD2. V dropped 4 bases and J dropped 8; count of bases not matched to a gene: 13. This CDR3 is built from 17 residues. Germline CDR1 is DFQATT and CDR2 is SNEGSKA (reference sequence). DNA of the CDR3: TGCAGTGCTACACAATACGGACTAGCGGGAGTCCGAGGGGAGCTGTTTTTT. Its protein product is CSATQYGLAGVRGELFF.

This clonotype was seen ten or more times. V usage is TRBV12-3 or TRBV12-4 and J usage is TRBJ2-2, with a weak D call TRBD2 (6 bases). This CDR3 contains 15 residues. V was pared by 4 bases and J by 1 base, with 10 bases between. The CDR3 DNA sequence: TGTGCCAGCAGTTCTCAAGCGGGGAACACCGGGGAGCTGTTTTTT. It codes for CASSSQAGNTGELFF.

The J gene is TRBJ1-2, the V gene TRBV6-1, with 11 bases lining up with TRBD1. CDR1 is MNHNS and CDR2 is SASEGT in the germline V gene. CDR3 length: 15 amino acids. The V segment lost 5 bases and the J segment 4 bases; nucleotides outside the gene matches: 6. CDR3 protein: CASSPTGTGGYGYTF. Here the CDR3 DNA reads TGTGCCAGCAGTCCCACCGGGACAGGGGGCTATGGCTACACCTTC.

This clonotype was seen at least ten times. This rearrangement joins TRBV28 to TRBJ1-4; 9 bases map to TRBD1. With 6 bases clipped from V and 7 bases from J, the junction kept 9 bases outside the gene matches. The CDR3 covers 15 residues. Per germline, CDR1 MDHEN and CDR2 SYDVKM. The CDR3 DNA reads as TGTGCCAGCAGACCTTCACAGGGGGCTAGTGAAAAACTGTTTTTT. It encodes CASRPSQGASEKLFF. The full variable domain, rest sourced from reference TRBV28 and TRBJ1-4, is DVKVTQSSRYLVKRTGEKVFLECVQDMDHENMFWYRQDPGLGLRLIYFSYDVKMKEKGDIPEGYSVSREKKERFSLILESASTNQTSMYLCASRPSQGASEKLFFGSGTQLSVL.

This clonotype occurred many times. This chain joins TRBV3-1 and TRBJ2-5; D is possibly TRBD1 (5 bases). The germline V and J ends were trimmed by 0 bases and 5 bases, with 13 bases remaining between them. The CDR3 contains 15 residues. Germline CDR1 LGHDT, CDR2 YNNKEL (reference sequence). The DNA for the CDR3 is TGTGCCAGCAGCCAAGATAGGGCAGGGCTGGAGACCCAGTACTTC. Translated: CASSQDRAGLETQYF.

This clonotype was picked up many times. V gene TRBV28 combines with J gene TRBJ2-2; 7 bases match TRBD1. Per germline, CDR1 MDHEN and CDR2 SYDVKM. The length of the CDR3 is 16 residues. Unmatched junction bases numbered 10, after V lost 4 bases and J lost 5 bases. Written as DNA, the CDR3 is TGTGCCAGCAGTTCCCTGACACAGGGGTTTACCGGGGAGCTGTTTTTT. Protein sequence: CASSSLTQGFTGELFF.

This clonotype was seen a few times. The chain employs TRBV29-1 and TRBJ2-3, with 11 positions matching TRBD2. The CDR3 consists of 17 residues. Germline lookup yields CDR1 SQVTM and CDR2 ANQGSEA. V shed 3 bases, J shed 4 bases, and the junction held 12 bases outside the gene matches. The CDR3 DNA is TGCAGCGTTGAGGGTCTTATAGCGGGAGGGCCGTCAGATACGCAGTATTTT. It codes for CSVEGLIAGGPSDTQYF.

This chain links TRBV29-1 with TRBJ2-2; TRBD1 or TRBD2 may be the D gene (6 bases each). The CDR3 length is 13 residues. The ends were cut back, 7 bases at V and 4 bases at J, with 13 bases in the middle. CDR1 and CDR2 from the germline V gene are SQVTM and ANQGSEA. CDR3 residues: CSAGARATGELFF. CDR3 DNA: TGCAGCGCGGGGGCCCGAGCCACCGGGGAGCTGTTTTTT.

This clonotype occurred a few times. The chain has TRBV6-1 and TRBJ1-1; no definite D call. Per germline, CDR1 MNHNS and CDR2 SASEGT. Trimming took off 2 bases at V and 0 bases at J, with 7 bases between the two ends. The CDR3 loop spans 14 amino acids. CDR3 sequence (DNA): TGTGCCAGCAGTGAACCCAGGATGAACACTGAAGCTTTCTTT. Protein product: CASSEPRMNTEAFF.

Notes on this clonotype: A much more abundant neighbour one base away suggests this may be a read error. The final CDR3 position lacks the conserved phenylalanine or tryptophan, pointing to a likely read error. The CDR3: CASIRGRAPGELFS. DNA for the CDR3: TGTGCCAGCATCCGCGGGAGGGCCCCCGGGGAGCTGTTTTCT. The V gene is TRBV2, the J gene TRBJ2-2, with 9 bases aligning to TRBD2. Germline values: CDR1 SNHLY, CDR2 FYNNEI. Trimming took 7 bases from V and 6 from J; bases not matched to a gene: 6. This CDR3 comprises 14 residues.

V is TRBV12-3 or TRBV12-4 and J is TRBJ2-3, with 9 bases matching TRBD2. The CDR3 runs 14 residues. V shed 10 bases and J 1 base; nucleotides not matched to a gene: 6. CDR3 amino acids: CATSGLAGTDTQYF. CDR3 DNA sequence: TGTGCCACCTCGGGACTAGCTGGCACAGATACGCAGTATTTT.

The J gene is TRBJ2-7, the V gene TRBV9; 10 bases match TRBD1. This CDR3 contains 14 residues. Germline lookup yields CDR1 SGDLS and CDR2 YYNGEE. V shed 3 bases, J shed 3 bases, and the junction held 3 bases outside the gene matches. CDR3 sequence reads: CASSGGQGFYEQYF. Written as DNA, the CDR3 is TGTGCCAGCAGCGGGGGACAGGGGTTCTACGAGCAGTACTTC. The variable domain in full, completed from reference TRBV9 and TRBJ2-7, reads DSGVTQTPKHLITATGQRVTLRCSPRSGDLSVYWYQQSLDQGLQFLIQYYNGEERAKGNILERFSAQQFPDLHSELNLSSLELGDSALYFCASSGGQGFYEQYFGPGTRLTVT.

V and J are TRBV2 and TRBJ2-1, with 9 bases that match TRBD2. Germline loops: CDR1 SNHLY, CDR2 FYNNEI. With 6 bases clipped from V and 7 bases from J, the junction kept 4 bases outside the gene matches. The CDR3 has 13 residues. CDR3 in amino acids: CASRTSGKNEQFF. The DNA of the CDR3 is TGTGCCAGCAGGACTAGCGGAAAAAATGAGCAGTTCTTC.

The chain uses TRBV28 and TRBJ2-3; the match to TRBD1 covers 8 bases. V dropped 6 bases and J dropped 1; count of bases not matched to a gene: 9. This CDR3 is built from 16 residues. In germline, CDR1 is MDHEN, CDR2 SYDVKM. The DNA for the CDR3 is TGTGCCAGCAGGCCTCCAGGACAGGGCCGCACAGATACGCAGTATTTT. Encoded protein: CASRPPGQGRTDTQYF.

This clonotype appeared a few times. The chain carries TRBV5-1 and TRBJ2-1, with TRBD2 matching over 9 bases. This CDR3 has 17 residues. CDR1 is SGHRS, CDR2 YFSETQ, per germline. Losses at the gene ends were 4 bases for V and 8 bases for J; bases not matched to a gene: 16. This CDR3 reads CASSPGTSISRPHEQFF. The CDR3 nucleotides read TGCGCCAGCAGCCCGGGGACTAGCATAAGTCGGCCCCATGAGCAGTTCTTC.